This T cell receptor beta chain originates from a study of response to subunit inactivated influenza vaccine. In the case of this clonotype: Its antigen is unknown. One end of the junction varies from germline; a read error may be responsible.

The CDR3 covers 15 residues. Germline V gives CDR1 ENHRY, CDR2 SYGVKD. Study conclusions and caveats: Only a handful of new T cells, the authors suggested, are recruited with each seasonal influenza vaccination.

From the RT-PCR reads, TCRdb called clonotypes with MiXCR, one entry per CDR3 protein. The sample comprises about 800,000 distinct CDR3 sequences, roughly 20% of which are singletons, and 10% rests with the top ten. The clonotype comes from a man between 45 and 60 years old who received an inactivated influenza vaccine. The chain links TRBV10-3 to TRBJ2-5; 11 bases fit TRBD1. This specimen consisted of PBMCs from blood, obtained less than 6 days after vaccination. CDR3 amino acids: CAISKGQGAHETQYF. The CDR3 nucleotides read TGTGCCATCAGTAAAGGACAGGGGGCGCATGAGACCCAATACTTC.